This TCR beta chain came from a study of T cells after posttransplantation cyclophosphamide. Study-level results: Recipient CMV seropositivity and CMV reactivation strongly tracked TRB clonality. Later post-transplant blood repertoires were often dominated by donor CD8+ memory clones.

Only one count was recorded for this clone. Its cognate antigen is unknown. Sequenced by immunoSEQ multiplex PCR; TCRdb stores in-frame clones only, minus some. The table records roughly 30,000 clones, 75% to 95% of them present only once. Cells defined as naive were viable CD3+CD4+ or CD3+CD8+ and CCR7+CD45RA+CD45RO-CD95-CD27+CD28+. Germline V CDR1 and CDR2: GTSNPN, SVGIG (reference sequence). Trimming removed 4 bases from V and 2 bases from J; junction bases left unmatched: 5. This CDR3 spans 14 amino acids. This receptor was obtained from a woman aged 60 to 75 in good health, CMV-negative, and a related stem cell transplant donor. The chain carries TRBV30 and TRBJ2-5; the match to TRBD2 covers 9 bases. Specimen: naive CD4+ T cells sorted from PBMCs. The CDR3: CAWTGLAGQETQYF. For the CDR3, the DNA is TGTGCCTGGACAGGGCTAGCGGGACAAGAGACCCAGTACTTC.